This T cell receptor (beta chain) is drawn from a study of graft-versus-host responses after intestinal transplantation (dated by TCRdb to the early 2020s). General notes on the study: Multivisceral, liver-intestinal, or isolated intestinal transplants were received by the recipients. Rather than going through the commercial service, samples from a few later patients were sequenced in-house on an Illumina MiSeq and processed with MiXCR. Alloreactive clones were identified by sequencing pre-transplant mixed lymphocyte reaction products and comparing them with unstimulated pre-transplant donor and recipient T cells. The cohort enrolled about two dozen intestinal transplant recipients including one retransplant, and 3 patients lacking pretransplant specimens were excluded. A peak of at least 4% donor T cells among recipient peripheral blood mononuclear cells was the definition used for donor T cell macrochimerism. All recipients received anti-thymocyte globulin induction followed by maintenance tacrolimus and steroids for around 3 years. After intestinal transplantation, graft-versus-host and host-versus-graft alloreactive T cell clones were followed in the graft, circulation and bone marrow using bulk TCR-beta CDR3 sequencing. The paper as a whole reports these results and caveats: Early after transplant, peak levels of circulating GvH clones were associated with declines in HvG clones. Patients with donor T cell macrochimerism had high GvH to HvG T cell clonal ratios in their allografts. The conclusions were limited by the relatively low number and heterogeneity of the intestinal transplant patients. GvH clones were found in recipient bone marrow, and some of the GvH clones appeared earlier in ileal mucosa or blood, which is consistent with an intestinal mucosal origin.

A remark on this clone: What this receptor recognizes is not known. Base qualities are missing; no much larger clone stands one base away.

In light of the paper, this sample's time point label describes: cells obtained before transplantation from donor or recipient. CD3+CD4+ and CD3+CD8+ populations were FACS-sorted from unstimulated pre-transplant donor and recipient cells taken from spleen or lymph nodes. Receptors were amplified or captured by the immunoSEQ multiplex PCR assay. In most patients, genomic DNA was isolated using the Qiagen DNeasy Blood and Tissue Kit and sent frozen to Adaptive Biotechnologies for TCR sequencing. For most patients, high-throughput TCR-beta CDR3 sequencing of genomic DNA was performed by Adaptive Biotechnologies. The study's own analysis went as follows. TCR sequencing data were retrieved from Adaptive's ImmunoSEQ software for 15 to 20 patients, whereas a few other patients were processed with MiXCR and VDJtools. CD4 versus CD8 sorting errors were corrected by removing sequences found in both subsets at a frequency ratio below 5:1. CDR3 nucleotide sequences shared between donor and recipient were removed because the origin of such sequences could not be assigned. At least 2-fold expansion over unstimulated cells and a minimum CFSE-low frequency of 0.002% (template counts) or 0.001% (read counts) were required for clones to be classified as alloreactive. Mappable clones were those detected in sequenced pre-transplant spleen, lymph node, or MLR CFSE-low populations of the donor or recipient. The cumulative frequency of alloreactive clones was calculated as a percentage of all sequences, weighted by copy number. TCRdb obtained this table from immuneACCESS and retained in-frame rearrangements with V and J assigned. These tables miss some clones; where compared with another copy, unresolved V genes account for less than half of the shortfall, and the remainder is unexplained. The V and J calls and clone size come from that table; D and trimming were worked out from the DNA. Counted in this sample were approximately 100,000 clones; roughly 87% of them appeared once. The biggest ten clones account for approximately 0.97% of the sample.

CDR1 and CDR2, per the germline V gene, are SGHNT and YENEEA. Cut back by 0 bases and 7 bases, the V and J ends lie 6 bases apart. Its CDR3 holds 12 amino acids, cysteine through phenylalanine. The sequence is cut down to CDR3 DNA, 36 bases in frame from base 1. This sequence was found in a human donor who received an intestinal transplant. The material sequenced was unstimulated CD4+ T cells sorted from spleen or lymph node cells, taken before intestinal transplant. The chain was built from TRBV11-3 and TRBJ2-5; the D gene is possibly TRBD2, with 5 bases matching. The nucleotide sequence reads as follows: TGTGCCAGCAGCTTAGATCGGGGGACCCAGTACTTC. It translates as CASSLDRGTQYF.